This T cell receptor (beta chain) is drawn from a study of CD8 T cells in ankylosing spondylitis. Overall study findings and caveats: One TCR beta motif, made up of several highly homologous variants, appeared characteristic of ankylosing spondylitis blood.

This clonotype was seen a handful of times. No antigen is known for it. V was pared by 2 bases and J by 7 bases, with 13 bases between. The CDR3 runs to 14 residues. Germline loops: CDR1 MDHEN, CDR2 SYDVKM. Preparation of TCR beta libraries was done by quantitative 5'-RACE with molecular barcodes. MiXCR, run by TCRdb on the 5' RACE reads, gives a single entry per CDR3 protein. The sample carries 20,000 to 30,000 distinct CDR3 sequences, 10% to 15% recorded once. The TCR comes from a male donor with ankylosing spondylitis or in good health (not recorded which). V and J are TRBV28 and TRBJ2-3; tentatively, D is TRBD2 (5 bases). Sequences were obtained from blood. CDR3 DNA: TGTGCCAGCAGTTTACGAGGACTGAGATATACGCAGTATTTT. Protein: CASSLRGLRYTQYF.